This TCR beta chain was recovered during a study of molecular identifiers for immune sequencing clone quantification (dated by TCRdb to the late 2010s). General notes on the study: For a replicate experiment, RNA from roughly 21,000 or 96,000 naive CD8 T cells was divided into five aliquots, of which four were sequenced. The study was a methods study using CD8 T cells to benchmark molecular-identifier clustering-based TCR repertoire sequencing (MIDCIRS) and TCR RNA copy counting. The study at large found these results: Modeling estimated about three recovered TCR RNA copies per cell, compared with approximately 10 by digital PCR, which implies 30% to 35% capture efficiency. In CMV-specific effector cells, clones with more than 20 RNA copies contained over 99% of molecules, whereas in naive cells such clones contained under 1% of molecules. Highly expanded clone sizes could be underestimated because identical TCR molecules may share a barcode. Naive libraries contained spiked-in Jurkat TCR RNA (roughly 10 copies' worth), which is not part of the donor repertoire. Spiked-in Jurkat TCR RNA equivalent to a single cell was reported to be detectable even among over 800,000 naive CD8 T cells. When barcode sub-clustering was left out, chimeric consensus sequences inflated TCR diversity, with chimeras reaching as high as 47%.

The method was PCR. Sequencing used an Illumina HiSeq 4000. Bulk TCR libraries were generated as previously described, with the TCR primers listed in Table S5 used. Total RNA was purified with the Qiagen AllPrep DNA/RNA kit. Before any analysis, reads coming from multiple sequencing runs of the same library were combined into one pool. The published analysis was carried out like this. Reads were retained only if the reads had an exact TCR constant sequence, and the retained reads were trimmed to 150 nt and grouped according to their 12-nt molecular barcodes. Reads inside each barcode group were sub-clustered using a 15% Levenshtein threshold, and a quality-weighted consensus sequence was constructed for each RNA molecule. Non-functional sequences were excluded, and lower-count sequences lying one edit away from another sequence were also excluded. On the basis of fitting two negative binomial distributions, barcode sub-clusters with fewer than 20% of the maximum read count were discarded. The public reads were reprocessed in TCRdb via fastp at Q25 and MiXCR, keeping in-frame beta chains. For every CDR3 protein sequence, its rows merge into one entry that carries the most common genes and DNA. TCRdb, not the authors, supplied the V and J calls. A total of around 460,000 distinct CDR3 sequences appear in this sample, 20% to 25% of them only once. The ten largest clonotypes hold approximately 0.8% of the sample.

The CDR3 runs 12 residues from the cysteine to the phenylalanine. CDR3 DNA only is kept here, 36 bases in frame from base 1. The germline ends are 13 bases apart after V is trimmed by 8 bases and J by 8 bases. Comments on this clonotype: There is no known antigen for this receptor. A read error is the likely source, as a far larger clone sits one nucleotide away.

Naive CD8 T cell libraries were made from 20,000 to 1,000,000 sorted cells using 10%, 30% or 50% of purified RNA. Naive CD8 T cells were FACS-sorted as CD8+CD4-CCR7+CD45RA+ on a BD FACSAria II into RLT Plus buffer. Detection sensitivity was tested by spiking Jurkat RNA equal to some 10 TCR copies' worth into samples containing roughly 17,000-1,000,000 naive CD8 T cells. Enrichment of CD8 T cells was done with RosetteSep CD8+ T Cell Enrichment Cocktail plus Ficoll-Paque, and ACK red cell lysis came afterward. Sequencing was performed on naive CD8+ T cells from blood, with Jurkat cell RNA spiked in. The sample's cell subset or site label is to be understood as: FACS-sorted CD8+CD4-CCR7+CD45RA+ naive T cells. This receptor was identified in a human donor in good health. Some libraries in this study had Jurkat cell RNA spiked in. The chain joins TRBV12-3 or TRBV12-4 to TRBJ2-1; TRBD2 is a possible D gene, resting on 5 matching bases. The encoded CDR3 is CASGLAGDEQFF. The DNA sequence is TGTGCCAGCGGTCTAGCAGGCGATGAGCAGTTCTTC.